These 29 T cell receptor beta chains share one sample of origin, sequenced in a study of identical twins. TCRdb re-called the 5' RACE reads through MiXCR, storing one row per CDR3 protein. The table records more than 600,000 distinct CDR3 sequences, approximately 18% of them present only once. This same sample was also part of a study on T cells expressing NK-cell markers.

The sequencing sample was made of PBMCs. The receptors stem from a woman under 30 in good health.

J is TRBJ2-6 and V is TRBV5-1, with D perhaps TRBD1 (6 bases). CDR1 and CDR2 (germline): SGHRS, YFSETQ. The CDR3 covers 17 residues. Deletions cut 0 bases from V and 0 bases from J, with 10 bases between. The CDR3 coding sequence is TGCGCCAGCAGCTTGGCTGCACAGGGCTCTGGGGCCAACGTCCTGACTTTC. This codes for CASSLAAQGSGANVLTF.

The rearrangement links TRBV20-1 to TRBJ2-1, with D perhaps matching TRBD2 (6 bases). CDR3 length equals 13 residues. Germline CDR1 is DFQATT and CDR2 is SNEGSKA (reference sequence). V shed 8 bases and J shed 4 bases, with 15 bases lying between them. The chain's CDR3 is CSPFSGSYNEQFF. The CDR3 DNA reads TGCAGTCCTTTTAGCGGTAGTTACAATGAGCAGTTCTTC.

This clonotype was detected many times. The CDR3 DNA is TGTGCCAGCAGCTTAGCAGTAAATTCACCCCTCCACTTT. Translated: CASSLAVNSPLHF. V and J are TRBV7-9 and TRBJ1-6; D is unclear. CDR1 and CDR2 (germline): SEHNR, FQNEAQ (reference sequence). CDR3 length: 13 amino acids. V gave up 0 bases and J gave up 7 bases, with 4 bases separating them.

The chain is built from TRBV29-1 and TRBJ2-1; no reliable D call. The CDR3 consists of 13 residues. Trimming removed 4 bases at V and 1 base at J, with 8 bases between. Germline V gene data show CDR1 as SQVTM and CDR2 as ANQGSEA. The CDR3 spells CSVVRFSYNEQFF. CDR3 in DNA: TGCAGCGTTGTTCGGTTTTCCTACAATGAGCAGTTCTTC.

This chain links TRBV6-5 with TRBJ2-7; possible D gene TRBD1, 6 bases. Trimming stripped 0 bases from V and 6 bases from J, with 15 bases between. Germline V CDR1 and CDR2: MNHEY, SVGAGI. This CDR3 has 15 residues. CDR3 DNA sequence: TGTGCCAGCAGTTACTCGACAGGTGGAATTGGCGAGCAGTACTTC. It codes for CASSYSTGGIGEQYF.

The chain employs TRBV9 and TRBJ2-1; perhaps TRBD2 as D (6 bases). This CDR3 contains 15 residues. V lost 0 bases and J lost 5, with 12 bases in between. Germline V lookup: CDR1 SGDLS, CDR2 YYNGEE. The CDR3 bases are TGTGCCAGCAGCGTAGGGAGGGATTGGGACAATGAGCAGTTCTTC. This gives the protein CASSVGRDWDNEQFF.

The CDR3 region has the DNA TGTGCTAGTGGACTCAGGGTGGGCAATCAGCCCCAGCATTTT. Its protein product is CASGLRVGNQPQHF. This chain joins TRBV12-5 and TRBJ1-5; perhaps TRBD1 as D (5 bases). Germline CDR1 reads LGHNT; CDR2 reads FRNRAP. The CDR3 sequence is 14 residues long. With 6 bases removed from V and 2 bases from J, the gap between germline ends came to 11 bases.

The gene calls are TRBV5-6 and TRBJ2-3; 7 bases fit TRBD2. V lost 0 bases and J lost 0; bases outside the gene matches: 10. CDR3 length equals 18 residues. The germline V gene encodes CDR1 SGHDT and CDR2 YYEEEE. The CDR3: CASSLASGLSPSTDTQYF. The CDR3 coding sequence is TGTGCCAGCAGCTTGGCTAGCGGACTCAGTCCAAGCACAGATACGCAGTATTTT.

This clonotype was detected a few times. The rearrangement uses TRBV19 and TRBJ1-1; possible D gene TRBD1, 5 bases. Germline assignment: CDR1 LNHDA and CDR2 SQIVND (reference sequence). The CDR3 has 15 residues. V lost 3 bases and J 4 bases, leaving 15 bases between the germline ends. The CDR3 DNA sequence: TGTGCCAGTAGTATCGCCGGGACCTACGTCACTGAAGCTTTCTTT. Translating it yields CASSIAGTYVTEAFF.

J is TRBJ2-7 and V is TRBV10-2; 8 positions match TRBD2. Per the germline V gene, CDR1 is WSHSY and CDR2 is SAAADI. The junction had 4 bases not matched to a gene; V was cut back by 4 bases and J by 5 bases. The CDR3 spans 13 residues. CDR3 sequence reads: CASSARGGNEQYF. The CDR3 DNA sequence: TGCGCCAGCAGTGCACGGGGGGGGAACGAGCAGTACTTC.

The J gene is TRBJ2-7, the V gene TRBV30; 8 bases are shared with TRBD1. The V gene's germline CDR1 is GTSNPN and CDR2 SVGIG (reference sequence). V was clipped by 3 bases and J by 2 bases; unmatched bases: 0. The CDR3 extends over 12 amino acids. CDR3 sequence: CAWRQGAYEQYF. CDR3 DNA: TGTGCCTGGAGACAGGGGGCCTACGAGCAGTACTTC.

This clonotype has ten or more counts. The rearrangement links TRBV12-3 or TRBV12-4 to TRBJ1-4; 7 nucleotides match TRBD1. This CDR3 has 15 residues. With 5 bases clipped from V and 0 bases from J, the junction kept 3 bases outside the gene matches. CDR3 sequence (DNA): TGTGCCAGCAGTAGGACAGGTGCAACTAATGAAAAACTGTTTTTT. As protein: CASSRTGATNEKLFF.

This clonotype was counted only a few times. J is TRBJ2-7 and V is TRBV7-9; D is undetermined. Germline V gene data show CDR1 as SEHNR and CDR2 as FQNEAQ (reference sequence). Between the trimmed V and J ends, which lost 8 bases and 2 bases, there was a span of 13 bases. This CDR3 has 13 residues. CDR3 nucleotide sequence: TGTGCCAGCGGCAAGGACGGACCCTACGAGCAGTACTTC. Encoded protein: CASGKDGPYEQYF.

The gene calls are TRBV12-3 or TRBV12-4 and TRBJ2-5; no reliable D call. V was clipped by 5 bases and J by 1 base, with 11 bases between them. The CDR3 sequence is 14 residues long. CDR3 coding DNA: TGTGCCAGCAGTCCCCTGGAGCCCCAAGAGACCCAGTACTTC. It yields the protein CASSPLEPQETQYF.

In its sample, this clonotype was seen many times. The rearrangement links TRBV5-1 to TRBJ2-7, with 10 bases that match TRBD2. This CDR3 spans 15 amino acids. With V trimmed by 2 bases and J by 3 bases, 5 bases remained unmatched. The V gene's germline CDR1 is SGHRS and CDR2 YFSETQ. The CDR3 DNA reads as TGCGCCAGCAGCTTCAGGACTAGCGGTAACTACGAGCAGTACTTC. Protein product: CASSFRTSGNYEQYF.

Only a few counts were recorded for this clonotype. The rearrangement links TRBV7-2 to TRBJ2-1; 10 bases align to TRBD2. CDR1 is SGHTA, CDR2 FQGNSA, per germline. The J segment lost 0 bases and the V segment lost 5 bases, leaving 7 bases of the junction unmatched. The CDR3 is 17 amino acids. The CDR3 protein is CASSSPLAGFSYNEQFF. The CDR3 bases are TGTGCCAGCAGCAGCCCACTAGCGGGATTCTCCTACAATGAGCAGTTCTTC.

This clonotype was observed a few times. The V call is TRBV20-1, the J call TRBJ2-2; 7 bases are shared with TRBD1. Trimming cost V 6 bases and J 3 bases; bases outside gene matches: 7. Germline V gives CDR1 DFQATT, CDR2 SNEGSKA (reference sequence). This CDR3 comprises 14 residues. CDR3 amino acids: CSARSQGDTGELFF. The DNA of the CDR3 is TGCAGTGCCCGCTCCCAGGGGGACACCGGGGAGCTGTTTTTT.

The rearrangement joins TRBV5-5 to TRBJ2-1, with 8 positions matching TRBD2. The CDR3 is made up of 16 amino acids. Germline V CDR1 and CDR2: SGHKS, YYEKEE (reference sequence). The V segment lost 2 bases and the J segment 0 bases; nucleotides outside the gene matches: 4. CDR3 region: CASSFGLASSYNEQFF. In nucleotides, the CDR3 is TGTGCCAGCAGCTTCGGACTAGCCAGCTCCTACAATGAGCAGTTCTTC.

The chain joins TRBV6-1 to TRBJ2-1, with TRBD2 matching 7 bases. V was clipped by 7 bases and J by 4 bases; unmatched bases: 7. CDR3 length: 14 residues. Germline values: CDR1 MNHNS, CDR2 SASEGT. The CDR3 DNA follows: TGTGCCAGCACCGGTAGCGGGCATTACAATGAGCAGTTCTTC. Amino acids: CASTGSGHYNEQFF.

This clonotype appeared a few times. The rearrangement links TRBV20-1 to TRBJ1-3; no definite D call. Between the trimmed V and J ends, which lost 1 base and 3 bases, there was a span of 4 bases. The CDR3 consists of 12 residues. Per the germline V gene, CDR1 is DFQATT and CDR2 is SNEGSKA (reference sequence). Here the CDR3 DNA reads TGCAGTGCTAGAGGGGATGGAAACACCATATATTTT. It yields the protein CSARGDGNTIYF.

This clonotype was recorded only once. The CDR3 reads CASSLAEVWTRASETQYF. The CDR3 nucleotides are TGTGCCAGCAGCTTAGCGGAGGTATGGACTAGAGCATCTGAGACCCAGTACTTC. The chain uses TRBV11-1 and TRBJ2-5, with 7 bases identical to TRBD2. Germline assignment: CDR1 SGHAT and CDR2 FQDESV (reference sequence). The CDR3 extends over 18 amino acids. With V trimmed by 0 bases and J by 5 bases, 15 bases remained unmatched. Combining the CDR3 with reference TRBV11-1 and TRBJ2-5 gives the whole variable domain EAEVAQSPRYKITEKSQAVAFWCDPISGHATLYWYRQILGQGPELLVQFQDESVVDDSQLPKDRFSAERLKGVDSTLKIQPAELGDSAMYLCASSLAEVWTRASETQYFGPGTRLLVL.

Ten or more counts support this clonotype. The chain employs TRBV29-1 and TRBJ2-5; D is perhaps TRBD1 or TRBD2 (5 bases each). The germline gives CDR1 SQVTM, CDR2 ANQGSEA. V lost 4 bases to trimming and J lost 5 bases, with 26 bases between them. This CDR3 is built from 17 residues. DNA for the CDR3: TGCAGCGTTGTGGGGGACCCTTGGCGGCAGAATGCGGAGACCCAGTACTTC. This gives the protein CSVVGDPWRQNAETQYF.

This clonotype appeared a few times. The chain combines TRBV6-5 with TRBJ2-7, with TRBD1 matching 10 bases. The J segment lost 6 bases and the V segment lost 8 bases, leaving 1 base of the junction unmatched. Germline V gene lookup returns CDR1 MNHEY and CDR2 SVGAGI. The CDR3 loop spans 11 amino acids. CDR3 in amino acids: CASGTGVEQYF. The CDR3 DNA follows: TGTGCCAGCGGGACAGGGGTCGAGCAGTACTTC.

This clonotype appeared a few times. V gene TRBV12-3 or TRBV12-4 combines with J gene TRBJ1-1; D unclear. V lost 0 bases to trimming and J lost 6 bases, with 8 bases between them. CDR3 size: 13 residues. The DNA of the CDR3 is TGTGCCAGCAGTTTAGCGGGGAGTCCTGAAGCTTTCTTT. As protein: CASSLAGSPEAFF.

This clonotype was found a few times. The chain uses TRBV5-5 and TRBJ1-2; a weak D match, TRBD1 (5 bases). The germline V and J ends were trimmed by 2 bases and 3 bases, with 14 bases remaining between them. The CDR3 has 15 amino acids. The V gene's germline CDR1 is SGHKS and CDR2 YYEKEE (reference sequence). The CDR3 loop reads CASSLFAGLDYGYTF. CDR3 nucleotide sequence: TGTGCCAGCAGCTTATTCGCAGGGCTAGACTATGGCTACACCTTC.

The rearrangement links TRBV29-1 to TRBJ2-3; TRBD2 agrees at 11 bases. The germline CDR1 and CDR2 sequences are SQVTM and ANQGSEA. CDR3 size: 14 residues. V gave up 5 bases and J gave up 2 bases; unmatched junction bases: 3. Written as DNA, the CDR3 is TGCAGCGTTATAGCGGGGGGGTCCACAGATACGCAGTATTTT. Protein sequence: CSVIAGGSTDTQYF.

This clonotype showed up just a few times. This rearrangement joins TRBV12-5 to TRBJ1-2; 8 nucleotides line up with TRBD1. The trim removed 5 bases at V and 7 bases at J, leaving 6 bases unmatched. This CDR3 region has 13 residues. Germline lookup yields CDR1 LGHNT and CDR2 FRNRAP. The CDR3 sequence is CASGKQGVAGYTF. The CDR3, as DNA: TGTGCTAGTGGTAAACAGGGGGTAGCTGGCTACACCTTC.

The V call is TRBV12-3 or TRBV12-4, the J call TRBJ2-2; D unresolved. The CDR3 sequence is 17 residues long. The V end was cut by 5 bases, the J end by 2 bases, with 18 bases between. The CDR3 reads CASSPTTKTGNTGELFF. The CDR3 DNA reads TGTGCCAGCAGTCCCACCACGAAGACGGGTAACACCGGGGAGCTGTTTTTT.

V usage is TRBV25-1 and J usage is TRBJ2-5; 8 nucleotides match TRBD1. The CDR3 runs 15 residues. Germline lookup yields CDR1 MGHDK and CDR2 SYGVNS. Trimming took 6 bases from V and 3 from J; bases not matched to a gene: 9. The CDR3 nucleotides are TGTGCCAGCAGGGAAGACAGGGGTTTAGAAGAGACCCAGTACTTC. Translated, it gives CASREDRGLEETQYF.